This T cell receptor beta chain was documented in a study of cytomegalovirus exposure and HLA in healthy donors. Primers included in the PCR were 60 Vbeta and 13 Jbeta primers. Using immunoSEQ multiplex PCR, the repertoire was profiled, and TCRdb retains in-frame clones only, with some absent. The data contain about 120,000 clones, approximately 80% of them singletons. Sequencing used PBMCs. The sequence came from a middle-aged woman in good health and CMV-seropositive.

The CDR3 nucleotides read TGTGCTAGTGGCCCCGGACTAGCGGGGCTTCAAGAGACCCAGTACTTC. Translated, it gives CASGPGLAGLQETQYF. The chain combines TRBV12-5 with TRBJ2-5; 12 positions agree with TRBD2. Germline V CDR1 and CDR2: LGHNT, FRNRAP. The ends lost 6 bases at V and 2 bases at J; junction bases unmatched: 7. The CDR3 has 16 amino acids.